This entry describes one T cell receptor beta chain. The target antigen is unknown. CDR1 and CDR2 (germline): MNHEY, SMNVEV (reference sequence). After removal of 4 bases from V and 4 bases from J, the junction contained 3 bases not matched to a gene. The CDR3 extends over 14 amino acids. The naive CD8 fraction comprised CD45RO-negative cells positively selected for CCR7 and excluded terminally differentiated effector memory CD45RA+ cells. The sample originates from a study of shared clonotypes between healthy human individuals. General study results and limits: Compared with clonotypes that all four donors shared, non-shared clonotypes had lower generation probabilities.

Here immunoSEQ multiplex PCR was the method, and the copy in TCRdb shows in-frame clones only, minus some. This sample has hundreds of thousands of clones; roughly 95% occur once, and the top ten carry approximately 0.12%. This sequence joins TRBV27 and TRBJ2-7; 11 nucleotides line up with TRBD1. This receptor was obtained from a woman aged 30 to 39 in good health. Sample: naive CD8+ T cells sorted from blood. Here the CDR3 reads CASSYGQGAYEQYF. In DNA, the CDR3 is TGTGCCAGCAGTTACGGACAGGGGGCGTACGAGCAGTACTTC.